Listed here are 14 T cell receptor beta chains from one sample, sequenced in a study of T-cell reconstitution after alpha-beta-depleted transplantation in children. A TCRbeta library incorporating unique molecular identifiers was prepared. One entry per CDR3 protein, called by TCRdb with MiXCR from the PCR reads. This table has about 210,000 distinct CDR3 sequences, 17% appearing once. Sequencing used PBMCs, mostly from graft donor cells, obtained 360 days after TCRalphabeta/CD19-depleted stem cell transplant. The receptors here all came from a male patient between 2 and 10 years old who had a stem cell transplant for acute lymphoblastic leukemia, so the T cells may come from the graft donor.

The chain recombines TRBV7-2 with TRBJ2-1, with D possibly called TRBD1 or TRBD2 (5 bases each). The CDR3 contains 14 residues. V was cut by 9 bases and J by 0 bases, with 12 bases left in between. The germline CDR1 and CDR2 sequences are SGHTA and FQGNSA. CDR3 sequence reads: CASRRGGSYNEQFF. As DNA, the CDR3 is TGTGCCAGTAGACGGGGCGGCTCCTACAATGAGCAGTTCTTC.

This clonotype was found many times. The chain couples TRBV20-1 to TRBJ2-3; TRBD2 matches 9 bases. Germline V gene data show CDR1 as DFQATT and CDR2 as SNEGSKA (reference sequence). The CDR3 consists of 17 residues. J was trimmed by 8 bases and V by 6 bases; bases with no gene match: 21. The CDR3 region is CSAVPVSGSFGLGTQYF. CDR3 nucleotide sequence: TGCAGTGCAGTCCCCGTTAGCGGGAGTTTCGGTTTGGGTACGCAGTATTTT.

This chain joins TRBV7-9 and TRBJ2-5; 8 nucleotides line up with TRBD1. The germline gives CDR1 SEHNR, CDR2 FQNEAQ (reference sequence). The J segment lost 2 bases and the V segment lost 2 bases, leaving 4 bases of the junction unmatched. CDR3 length: 15 residues. CDR3 bases: TGTGCCAGCAGCTTACAGAACAGGGGGCAAGAGACCCAGTACTTC. This translates into CASSLQNRGQETQYF.

The genes are TRBV20-1 and TRBJ2-3; TRBD2 matches 12 bases. Trimming at V came to 7 bases and at J to 7 bases, leaving 6 bases not matched to a gene. Germline assignment: CDR1 DFQATT and CDR2 SNEGSKA (reference sequence). The CDR3 has 13 residues. The CDR3 loop reads CSGFLAGGHTQYF. The CDR3 DNA reads as TGCAGTGGCTTCCTAGCGGGGGGGCATACGCAGTATTTT.

The rearrangement links TRBV5-1 to TRBJ2-5, with D perhaps matching TRBD2 (6 bases). The CDR3 has 15 residues. Trimming stripped 1 base from V and 3 bases from J, with 13 bases between. From germline, CDR1 is SGHRS and CDR2 YFSETQ. The CDR3 nucleotides are TGCGCCAGCAGCTTGTCTGGGCTAGCGAAAGAGACCCAGTACTTC. Residues: CASSLSGLAKETQYF.

In its sample, this clonotype was seen many times. The chain combines TRBV29-1 with TRBJ1-2; 9 nucleotides line up with TRBD1. This CDR3 region has 15 residues. Germline values: CDR1 SQVTM, CDR2 ANQGSEA. The V segment lost 3 bases and the J segment 6 bases; nucleotides outside the gene matches: 11. The CDR3 region is CSVDREGTGLNGYTF. CDR3 DNA: TGCAGCGTTGACCGAGAGGGGACAGGGTTGAATGGCTACACCTTC.

This clonotype was counted at least ten times. The chain combines TRBV20-1 with TRBJ2-1; D is perhaps TRBD2 (6 bases). Germline loops: CDR1 DFQATT, CDR2 SNEGSKA (reference sequence). This CDR3 is 16 amino acids long. Trimming took 3 bases from V and 1 from J, leaving 16 bases between them. For the CDR3, the DNA is TGCAGTGCTAGTTTGTCCGGGACTCTTTCCTACAATGAGCAGTTCTTC. It specifies CSASLSGTLSYNEQFF.

The gene calls are TRBV6-2 or TRBV6-3 and TRBJ2-1, with 9 positions matching TRBD2. The J segment lost 7 bases and the V segment lost 2 bases, leaving 9 bases of the junction unmatched. There are 16 residues in the CDR3. Germline lookup yields CDR1 MNHEY and CDR2 SVGEGT. CDR3 coding DNA: TGTGCCAGCAGTTACCCGGCGGGACTAGCCCTAAATGAGCAGTTCTTC. Translation gives CASSYPAGLALNEQFF.

This clonotype was detected many times. The rearrangement uses TRBV6-2 or TRBV6-3 and TRBJ2-2; D may be TRBD1 (6 bases). Deletions cut 6 bases from V and 1 base from J, with 9 bases between. The CDR3 runs to 14 residues. The germline CDR1 and CDR2 sequences are MNHEY and SVGEGT. For the CDR3, the DNA is TGTGCCAGCAGATTGACAGGGAACACCGGGGAGCTGTTTTTT. Translation: CASRLTGNTGELFF.

This clonotype was picked up a small number of times. V and J are TRBV7-2 and TRBJ1-5, with D unclear. CDR3 length: 15 residues. Germline CDR1 is SGHTA and CDR2 is FQGNSA. Trimming took off 1 base at V and 6 bases at J, with 13 bases between the two ends. In DNA form, the CDR3 reads TGTGCCAGCAGCTTAGGCGCCGACCCCAGTCAGCCCCAGCATTTT. It translates to CASSLGADPSQPQHF.

This clonotype has at least ten counts. This chain connects TRBV6-1 to TRBJ2-3, with TRBD2 identical over 10 bases. The germline V gene encodes CDR1 MNHNS and CDR2 SASEGT. The CDR3 is 16 residues long. With V trimmed by 6 bases and J by 2 bases, 8 bases remained unmatched. The CDR3 sequence: CASSPNSGGITDTQYF. In DNA form, the CDR3 reads TGTGCCAGCAGCCCGAATAGCGGGGGGATCACAGATACGCAGTATTTT.

This clonotype was seen many times. As DNA, the CDR3 is TGTGCCAGCAGCTTAGACAGGAGGGACATTCAGTACTTC. Translated: CASSLDRRDIQYF. The chain recombines TRBV11-2 with TRBJ2-4; tentative D call: TRBD2 (6 bases). Per germline, CDR1 SGHAT and CDR2 FQNNGV. The CDR3 contains 13 residues. V lost 0 bases, J lost 8 bases, and 8 bases lay in between.

This clonotype has only a few counts. The rearrangement links TRBV4-2 to TRBJ1-5, with 10 bases that match TRBD1. This CDR3 has 16 residues. Germline trimming cut 0 bases from V and 4 bases from J; bases unmatched to any gene: 3. Germline CDR1 is LGHNA and CDR2 is YNFKEQ. The CDR3 region is CASSQDRQGANQPQHF. The CDR3 DNA reads TGTGCCAGCAGCCAAGATCGACAGGGGGCAAATCAGCCCCAGCATTTT.

The chain employs TRBV2 and TRBJ2-1; either TRBD1 or TRBD2 may fit D (5 bases each). Trimming removed 11 bases at V and 6 bases at J, with 14 bases between. Germline CDR1 reads SNHLY; CDR2 reads FYNNEI. CDR3 length: 12 amino acids. CDR3 sequence reads: CAHLRDGNEQFF. The CDR3 region has the DNA TGTGCCCATCTTCGGGACGGCAATGAGCAGTTCTTC.